The entry below gives a single T cell receptor (beta chain) sequence along with its context. Its target is unknown. The data were produced by immunoSEQ multiplex PCR, yet TCRdb's version contains in-frame clones alone and is incomplete. The data hold about 2.3 million clones, with 80% to 95% observed a single time. This sample was taken from a study of shared clonotypes between healthy human individuals. Germline V gene sequence: CDR1 SGHDT, CDR2 YYEEEE. This CDR3 has 15 amino acids. V trimming: 2 bases; J trimming: 0 bases; junction bases outside the gene matches: 3. General observations from the study: The study generally estimated greater richness for naive than memory subsets. Four donors shared approximately 5% of their naive CD4 clonotypes.

The chain uses TRBV5-6 and TRBJ2-5; TRBD1 agrees at 8 bases. The source material was naive CD4+ T cells from PBMCs. The subset was: CD45RA+ positively selected. This TCR came from a man between 18 and 35 years old in good health. Some clones in this sample may be carry-over from other donors' samples. This CDR3 is CASSFRDRHQETQYF. The CDR3 bases are TGTGCCAGCAGCTTTCGGGACAGGCACCAAGAGACCCAGTACTTC. Variable domain in full (rest from reference TRBV5-6 and TRBJ2-5): DAGVTQSPTHLIKTRGQQVTLRCSPKSGHDTVSWYQQALGQGPQFIFQYYEEEERQRGNFPDRFSGHQFPNYSSELNVNALLLGDSALYLCASSFRDRHQETQYFGPGTRLLVL.